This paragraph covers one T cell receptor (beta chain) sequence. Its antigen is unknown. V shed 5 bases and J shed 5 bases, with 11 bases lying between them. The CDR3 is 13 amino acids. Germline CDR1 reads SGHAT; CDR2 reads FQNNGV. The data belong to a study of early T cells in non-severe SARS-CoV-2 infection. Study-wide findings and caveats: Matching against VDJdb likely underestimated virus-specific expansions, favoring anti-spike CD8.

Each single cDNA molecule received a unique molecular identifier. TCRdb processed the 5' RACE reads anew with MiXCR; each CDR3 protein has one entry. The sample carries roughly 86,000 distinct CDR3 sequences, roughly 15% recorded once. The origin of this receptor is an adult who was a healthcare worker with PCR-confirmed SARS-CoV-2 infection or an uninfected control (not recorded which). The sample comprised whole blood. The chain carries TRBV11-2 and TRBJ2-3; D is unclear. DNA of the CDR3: TGTGCCAGCAGCCCTCTGTTTGGAGATACGCAGTATTTT. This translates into CASSPLFGDTQYF.